This passage covers 25 T cell receptor beta chains from one sample sequenced in a study of blood T cell repertoires in COVID-19. Sequencing used immunoSEQ multiplex PCR; TCRdb keeps in-frame clones, though not all of them. Of some 150,000 clones listed, more than 85% are singletons. Sequencing was performed on peripheral blood. The receptors were gathered from a human donor in a cohort sampled during active COVID-19.

V is TRBV2 and J is TRBJ1-6, with D perhaps TRBD1 (6 bases). The CDR3 covers 20 residues. Germline CDR1 is SNHLY and CDR2 is FYNNEI. V lost 3 bases, J lost 5 bases, and 26 bases lay in between. The CDR3 nucleotides read TGTGCCAGCAGTGAGACCCGGAACAGGGCCCTGGGGATTCATAATTCACCCCTCCACTTT. Amino acid sequence: CASSETRNRALGIHNSPLHF.

CDR3 residues: CASSPLQGQGFQPQHF. DNA of the CDR3: TGTGCCAGCAGCCCTCTCCAGGGACAGGGCTTTCAGCCCCAGCATTTT. The chain combines TRBV5-8 with TRBJ1-5; 9 bases align to TRBD1. The CDR3 spans 16 residues. Trimming at V came to 4 bases and at J to 6 bases, leaving 11 bases not matched to a gene. CDR1 is SGHTS and CDR2 is YDEGEE in the germline V gene.

The rearrangement uses TRBV5-8 and TRBJ2-3, with a tentative D call TRBD1 (6 bases). Looked up from germline, CDR1 is SGHTS and CDR2 is YDEGEE. The CDR3 has 13 amino acids. V lost 1 base, J lost 3 bases, and 6 bases lay in between. The DNA for the CDR3 is TGTGCCAGCAGCTTGAGGGGGACAGATACGCAGTATTTT. Its translation is CASSLRGTDTQYF.

Remarks on this clone: Other DNA sequences in this specimen translate into the identical CDR3. The V and J genes are TRBV19 and TRBJ2-5, with D possibly being TRBD1 (6 bases). V was trimmed by 3 bases and J by 5 bases, leaving 7 bases between them. In germline, CDR1 is LNHDA, CDR2 SQIVND (reference sequence). The CDR3 has 12 amino acids. The CDR3: CASSIRGETQYF. The CDR3 nucleotides are TGTGCCAGTAGTATTAGGGGGGAGACCCAGTACTTC.

This chain connects TRBV3-1 (or the pseudogene TRBV3-2) to TRBJ2-5, with TRBD2 matching 14 bases. Germline V gene data show CDR1 as LGHDT and CDR2 as YNNKEL (reference sequence). CDR3 length: 17 amino acids. V lost 4 bases and J lost 4; bases outside the gene matches: 8. The CDR3 nucleotides are TGTGCCAGCAGCCCCCATTCGACTAGCGGGGGGGCAGAGACCCAGTACTTC. It translates to CASSPHSTSGGAETQYF.

This clone has only one observation. The genes are TRBV20-1 and TRBJ1-5; D call uncertain. The CDR3 has 14 residues. V lost 3 bases to trimming and J lost 3 bases, with 12 bases between them. From germline, CDR1 is DFQATT and CDR2 SNEGSKA (reference sequence). The DNA for the CDR3 is TGCAGTGCTAGTAGTCAGTTCTTCAATCAGCCCCAGCATTTT. Translated, it gives CSASSQFFNQPQHF.

The chain couples TRBV2 to TRBJ1-1; 8 nucleotides line up with TRBD1. The CDR3 is 13 amino acids. J lost 4 bases, V lost 10 bases, and 8 bases had no gene match. Per germline, CDR1 SNHLY and CDR2 FYNNEI. As DNA, the CDR3 is TGTGCCATCCAAACAGGGGGACCCACTGAAGCTTTCTTT. Translation: CAIQTGGPTEAFF.

This sequence joins TRBV30 and TRBJ2-2; possible D gene TRBD1, 5 bases. The CDR3 is made up of 17 amino acids. With 2 bases removed from V and 2 bases from J, the gap between germline ends came to 18 bases. CDR1 and CDR2 (germline): GTSNPN, SVGIG (reference sequence). The chain's CDR3 is CAWSRGELPRNTGELFF. The DNA for the CDR3 is TGTGCCTGGAGTAGGGGCGAGCTTCCTAGAAACACCGGGGAGCTGTTTTTT. The variable domain in full, with the rest retrieved from reference TRBV30 and TRBJ2-2, is SQTIHQWPATLVQPVGSPLSLECTVEGTSNPNLYWYRQAAGRGLQLLFYSVGIGQISSEVPQNLSASRPQDRQFILSSKKLLLSDSGFYLCAWSRGELPRNTGELFFGEGSRLTVL.

The chain links TRBV4-1 to TRBJ2-5, with a possible D match to TRBD2 (6 bases). The CDR3 length is 15 residues. Between the trimmed V and J ends, which lost 6 bases and 4 bases, there was a span of 18 bases. Germline V CDR1 and CDR2: MGHRA, YSYEKL. CDR3 nucleotide sequence: TGCGCCAGCAGGGGGAGGACACTTGGGGGAGAGACCCAGTACTTC. Amino acids: CASRGRTLGGETQYF.

The chain joins TRBV3-1 (or the pseudogene TRBV3-2) to TRBJ2-4, with TRBD2 matching over 13 bases. V shed 5 bases, J shed 5 bases, and the junction held 15 bases outside the gene matches. The CDR3 extends over 19 amino acids. In germline, CDR1 is LGHDT, CDR2 YNNKEL (reference sequence). CDR3 bases: TGTGCCAGCAGCTCTCCCCGACTAGCGGGAGGACTTAGCCAAAACATTCAGTACTTC. Translating it yields CASSSPRLAGGLSQNIQYF.

V usage is TRBV18 and J usage is TRBJ1-2, with D maybe TRBD1 (6 bases). This CDR3 is built from 14 residues. The V and J ends lost 0 bases and 8 bases respectively, with 13 bases between them. Germline V gene sequence: CDR1 KGHSH, CDR2 LQKENI. This CDR3 is CASSPPQGQGGYTF. CDR3 nucleotides: TGTGCCAGCTCACCACCCCAGGGGCAGGGGGGCTACACCTTC.

This clone was counted once. The rearrangement links TRBV11-2 to TRBJ2-7; 11 bases line up with TRBD2. The V and J ends lost 3 bases and 6 bases, in that order; junction bases with no gene match: 4. The germline CDR1 and CDR2 sequences are SGHAT and FQNNGV. The CDR3 totals 14 residues. The CDR3 spells CASSFVAGGPEQYF. The DNA for the CDR3 is TGTGCCAGCAGCTTTGTAGCGGGGGGGCCCGAGCAGTACTTC.

V gene TRBV18 combines with J gene TRBJ1-5; 7 bases fit TRBD1. The V gene end was trimmed by 3 bases and the J gene end by 0 bases; junction bases not matched to a gene: 2. CDR3 length equals 15 residues. Germline loops: CDR1 KGHSH, CDR2 LQKENI. The CDR3 reads CASSPTGFSNQPQHF. The CDR3, as DNA: TGTGCCAGCTCACCGACAGGGTTTAGCAATCAGCCCCAGCATTTT.

The gene calls are TRBV2 and TRBJ2-7; TRBD1 agrees at 7 bases. This CDR3 spans 16 amino acids. V dropped 2 bases and J dropped 3; count of bases not matched to a gene: 10. Germline CDR1 reads SNHLY; CDR2 reads FYNNEI. The CDR3 here is CASSEWAGTANYEQYF. In DNA, the CDR3 is TGTGCCAGCAGTGAATGGGCAGGGACAGCAAACTACGAGCAGTACTTC. Together with reference TRBV2 and TRBJ2-7, the CDR3 gives the full variable domain: EPEVTQTPSHQVTQMGQEVILRCVPISNHLYFYWYRQILGQKVEFLVSFYNNEISEKSEIFDDQFSVERPDGSNFTLKIRSTKLEDSAMYFCASSEWAGTANYEQYFGPGTRLTVT.

The chain recombines TRBV7-9 with TRBJ2-7; a weak D match, TRBD2 (7 bases). CDR1 is SEHNR, CDR2 FQNEAQ, per germline (reference sequence). This CDR3 is built from 14 residues. Trimming removed 5 bases from V and 3 bases from J, with 14 bases in between. The CDR3 bases are TGTGCCAGCAGCGAACGGAGGGGGGGCTACGAGCAGTACTTC. Its protein is CASSERRGGYEQYF. Together with reference TRBV7-9 and TRBJ2-7, the CDR3 gives the full variable domain: DTGVSQNPRHKITKRGQNVTFRCDPISEHNRLYWYRQTLGQGPEFLTYFQNEAQLEKSRLLSDRFSAERPKGSFSTLEIQRTEQGDSAMYLCASSERRGGYEQYFGPGTRLTVT.

V is TRBV4-1 and J is TRBJ1-2, with TRBD1 identical over 8 bases. J lost 5 bases, V lost 0 bases, and 8 bases had no gene match. The CDR3 runs to 16 residues. The germline gives CDR1 MGHRA, CDR2 YSYEKL. CDR3 region: CASSQDGAGGRYGYTF. In DNA form, the CDR3 reads TGCGCCAGCAGCCAAGATGGGGCAGGGGGCCGGTATGGCTACACCTTC.

V and J are TRBV28 and TRBJ2-5; weak D call: TRBD2 (5 bases). Germline V gene sequence: CDR1 MDHEN, CDR2 SYDVKM. The CDR3 sequence is 14 residues long. Trimming shortened V by 3 bases and J by 1 base, and 9 bases separated the two germline ends. The CDR3 DNA reads TGTGCCAGCAGTTTGAGGGAAAGCCAAGAGACCCAGTACTTC. Amino acids: CASSLRESQETQYF. Complete variable domain (other parts from reference TRBV28 and TRBJ2-5): DVKVTQSSRYLVKRTGEKVFLECVQDMDHENMFWYRQDPGLGLRLIYFSYDVKMKEKGDIPEGYSVSREKKERFSLILESASTNQTSMYLCASSLRESQETQYFGPGTRLLVL.

CDR3 DNA: TGTGCCAGCAGCCCTAGGACAGGGGAGTTCGATGGCTACACCTTC. Amino acid sequence: CASSPRTGEFDGYTF. The chain recombines TRBV3-1 (or the pseudogene TRBV3-2) with TRBJ1-2, with TRBD1 identical over 9 bases. Germline CDR1 and CDR2: LGHDT and YNNKEL (reference sequence). J lost 6 bases, V lost 4 bases, and 9 bases had no gene match. The CDR3 is 15 residues long.

This clone was seen a single time. The V call is TRBV18, the J call TRBJ2-1; TRBD1 aligns across 8 bases. V was clipped by 2 bases and J by 4 bases; unmatched bases: 10. CDR1 and CDR2 (germline): KGHSH, LQKENI. The CDR3 is 17 residues long. CDR3 sequence: CASSPAQDRGLYNEQFF. The CDR3, as DNA: TGTGCCAGCTCACCAGCTCAAGACAGGGGATTATACAATGAGCAGTTCTTC.

V usage is TRBV10-3 and J usage is TRBJ2-7; 10 bases match TRBD2. This CDR3 has 16 amino acids. CDR1 and CDR2 (germline): ENHRY, SYGVKD. J gave up 5 bases and V 3 bases, and 10 bases lay outside the gene matches. CDR3 protein: CAISDPLSGRADEQYF. The CDR3 DNA is TGTGCCATCAGTGATCCGTTGAGCGGGAGGGCAGACGAGCAGTACTTC.

The DNA for the CDR3 is TGTGCCAGCAGTCCCTTTGACAGGGGTCCCTATAATTCACCCCTCCACTTT. Its translation: CASSPFDRGPYNSPLHF. V and J are TRBV28 and TRBJ1-6; 8 bases are a match to TRBD1. Germline-derived CDR1 and CDR2 are MDHEN and SYDVKM. Unmatched junction bases numbered 8, after V lost 5 bases and J lost 2 bases. The CDR3 runs 17 residues.

This clone was counted many times. This chain joins TRBV4-2 and TRBJ2-7; 7 nucleotides align to TRBD2. With V trimmed by 0 bases and J by 0 bases, 8 bases remained unmatched. Germline CDR1 is LGHNA and CDR2 is YNFKEQ. This CDR3 contains 17 residues. CDR3 sequence (DNA): TGTGCCAGCAGCCAAGATGTTTACGGGGGGAGCTCCTACGAGCAGTACTTC. This gives the protein CASSQDVYGGSSYEQYF.

The chain couples TRBV13 to TRBJ2-7; perhaps TRBD2 as D (5 bases). CDR1 is PRHDT and CDR2 is FYEKMQ in the germline V gene (reference sequence). The CDR3 runs to 14 residues. Between the trimmed V and J ends, which lost 2 bases and 2 bases, there was a span of 10 bases. CDR3 in DNA: TGTGCCAGCAGCTTAAAGACTATTACCTACGAGCAGTACTTC. The encoded protein is CASSLKTITYEQYF.

The chain carries TRBV4-1 and TRBJ2-3; no reliable D call. V was trimmed by 3 bases and J by 6 bases, leaving 13 bases between them. Germline V gives CDR1 MGHRA, CDR2 YSYEKL. The CDR3 loop spans 14 amino acids. Here the CDR3 DNA reads TGCGCCAGCAGCCAGTCCGCGTTATGGGATACGCAGTATTTT. Translated: CASSQSALWDTQYF.

The chain couples TRBV5-1 to TRBJ1-1, with a tentative D call TRBD1 (6 bases). Trimming took off 4 bases at V and 0 bases at J, with 10 bases between the two ends. Germline lookup yields CDR1 SGHRS and CDR2 YFSETQ. CDR3 length equals 14 residues. In DNA form, the CDR3 reads TGCGCCAGCAGCCCAGGGGCTCTGAACACTGAAGCTTTCTTT. It encodes CASSPGALNTEAFF.